The rows below give T cell receptor beta chains drawn from one sample of a study of CD8 T cells in ankylosing spondylitis. TCRdb ran MiXCR on the 5' RACE reads and lists one entry per CDR3 protein. The sample yields about 300,000 distinct CDR3 sequences, 11% seen once. The specimen sequenced was blood, either unsorted or a sorted T cell fraction (not recorded which). These receptors all stem from a female donor with ankylosing spondylitis or in good health (not recorded which). The CDR3 runs from the conserved cysteine through the conserved F or W. D genes are given only for firm matches. For some rows the clone size is stated as once, few or many, or as a class when expanded; others skip it.

d_call j_call clone_size v_call cdr3_aa cdr3_nt
. TRBJ1-4 . TRBV5-1 CASFNVKEKQFF TGCGCCAGTTTTAACGTGAAAGAAAAACAGTTTTTT
. TRBJ1-1 many TRBV5-1 CASSWGRETNTEAFF TGCGCCAGCAGCTGGGGGCGAGAGACGAACACTGAAGCTTTCTTT
TRBD2 TRBJ2-5 few TRBV24-1 CATSRGSETQYF TGTGCCACCAGTCGCGGGAGCGAGACCCAGTACTTC
. TRBJ1-3 . TRBV18 CASSPSSSGNTIYF TGTGCCAGCTCACCGTCCAGTTCTGGAAACACCATATATTTT
. TRBJ1-6 many TRBV5-5 CASSPDTPNNSPLHF TGTGCCAGCAGCCCCGACACGCCGAATAATTCACCCCTCCACTTT
TRBD1 TRBJ1-2 many TRBV20-1 CSAPKDRAHGYTF TGCAGTGCCCCGAAGGACAGGGCGCATGGCTACACCTTC
TRBD1 TRBJ1-2 many TRBV18 CASSPPANRGRNYGYTF TGTGCCAGCTCACCGCCGGCTAACAGGGGGAGAAACTATGGCTACACCTTC
. TRBJ1-6 many TRBV5-1 CASSLSTVNNSPLHF TGCGCCAGCAGCTTGTCGACAGTTAATAATTCACCCCTCCACTTT
. TRBJ2-1 few TRBV5-1 CASSLARGHDYNEQFF TGCGCCAGCAGCTTGGCCCGGGGGCACGACTACAATGAGCAGTTCTTC
. TRBJ2-7 . TRBV5-1 CASSLFPGVVYEQYF TGCGCCAGCAGCTTATTCCCAGGGGTCGTCTACGAGCAGTACTTC
TRBD2 TRBJ2-3 many TRBV20-1 CSARDGTGGRSTDTQYF TGCAGTGCTAGAGATGGGACTGGCGGGAGGAGCACAGATACGCAGTATTTT
. TRBJ1-2 many TRBV7-9 CASSPSAENYGYTF TGTGCCAGCTCCCCTAGTGCCGAGAACTATGGCTACACCTTC
TRBD2 TRBJ2-3 few TRBV18 CASSPISGGTDTQYF TGTGCCAGCTCACCGATTAGCGGGGGGACAGATACGCAGTATTTT
. TRBJ1-4 many TRBV15 CATSRDSVGGTNEKLFF TGTGCCACCAGCAGAGATTCCGTCGGGGGGACTAATGAAAAACTGTTTTTT
TRBD2 TRBJ2-1 many TRBV29-1 CSVARGGSYNEQFF TGCAGCGTTGCCCGCGGGGGCTCCTACAATGAGCAGTTCTTC
. TRBJ2-1 many TRBV20-1 CSARDLRGSYNEQFF TGCAGTGCTAGAGATCTTAGGGGTTCCTACAATGAGCAGTTCTTC
. TRBJ1-6 many TRBV7-2 CASSLGSGNSPLHF TGTGCCAGCAGCTTAGGTTCGGGGAATTCACCCCTCCACTTT
. TRBJ1-2 many TRBV28 CASSSSGANYGYTF .
TRBD2 TRBJ2-5 many TRBV9 CASSVSGGWETQYF TGTGCCAGCAGCGTAAGCGGGGGGTGGGAGACCCAGTACTTC
TRBD1 TRBJ1-4 few TRBV20-1 CSVPGQARGREKLFF TGCAGTGTTCCGGGACAGGCCCGGGGAAGGGAAAAACTGTTTTTT
. TRBJ1-1 . TRBV7-8 CASSFRGLDTEAFF TGTGCCAGCAGCTTCAGGGGCCTGGACACTGAAGCTTTCTTT
. TRBJ1-1 many TRBV27 CASKTDMNTEAFF TGTGCCAGCAAAACAGACATGAACACTGAAGCTTTCTTT
. TRBJ2-7 . TRBV10-3 CGVSGSTSGDYEQYF TGTGGAGTCTCGGGGTCTACGTCAGGGGACTACGAGCAGTACTTC
TRBD2 TRBJ2-3 many TRBV29-1 CSAKAGGIVGADTQYF TGCAGCGCTAAAGCGGGAGGGATCGTTGGGGCAGATACGCAGTATTTT
. TRBJ2-2 . TRBV9 CASSPISRGQGTGELFF TGTGCCAGCAGCCCCATTTCTCGGGGCCAGGGCACCGGGGAGCTGTTTTTT
. TRBJ2-2 many TRBV6-1 CATESTNTGELFF TGTGCGACGGAATCCACGAACACCGGGGAGCTGTTTTTT
. TRBJ1-1 few TRBV18 CASAGQPYTEAFF TGTGCCAGCGCCGGACAGCCTTACACTGAAGCTTTCTTT
. TRBJ2-5 many TRBV6-5 CASSYELRETQYF TGTGCCAGCAGTTACGAGTTGAGGGAGACCCAGTACTTC
TRBD2 TRBJ2-7 many TRBV10-3 CAISDLAGYEQYF TGTGCCATCAGTGATCTAGCGGGCTACGAGCAGTACTTC
TRBD1 TRBJ2-7 . TRBV10-1 CASSELTGTGHSEQYF TGCGCCAGCAGTGAGTTAACCGGGACAGGGCATAGCGAGCAGTACTTC
. TRBJ1-4 many TRBV12-3/TRBV12-4 CASSLRVEKLFF TGTGCCAGCAGTTTAAGGGTTGAAAAACTGTTTTTT
. TRBJ2-5 many TRBV12-3/TRBV12-4 CASSFGPETQYF TGTGCCAGCAGTTTTGGGCCAGAGACCCAGTACTTC
. TRBJ1-6 many TRBV27 CASRGVGSPLHF TGTGCCAGCAGAGGCGTGGGTTCACCCCTCCACTTT
TRBD1 TRBJ2-7 once TRBV18 CASSPLRDSPSYEQYF TGTGCCAGCTCACCCCTAAGGGACAGTCCTTCCTACGAGCAGTACTTC
. TRBJ1-1 many TRBV7-8 CASSPSIEAFF TGTGCCAGCAGCCCGAGTATTGAAGCTTTCTTT
TRBD1 TRBJ2-7 . TRBV7-2 CASTKSSGTDGQYF TGTGCCAGCACCAAATCCTCCGGGACAGATGGGCAGTACTTC
TRBD1 TRBJ1-3 . TRBV4-2 CASSLFHRGQGSGNTIYF TGTGCCAGCAGCCTATTCCACAGGGGGCAAGGATCTGGAAACACCATATATTTT
TRBD1 TRBJ1-2 many TRBV20-1 CSATGQGIRYTF TGCAGTGCCACGGGACAGGGGATTCGCTACACCTTC
. TRBJ2-7 . TRBV5-1 CASSLTGEVYEQYF TGCGCCAGCAGCTTGACAGGGGAGGTCTACGAGCAGTACTTC
. TRBJ1-1 many TRBV20-1 CSATLPGQGSEAFF TGCAGTGCAACCCTCCCAGGCCAAGGGTCCGAAGCTTTCTTT
TRBD2 TRBJ2-7 many TRBV27 CASSKGLAGGYEQYF TGTGCCAGCAGTAAAGGACTAGCGGGAGGGTACGAGCAGTACTTC
TRBD2 TRBJ2-2 . TRBV7-2 CASSLGTSGSPGELFF TGTGCCAGCAGCTTAGGAACTAGCGGGAGCCCCGGGGAGCTGTTTTTT
TRBD2 TRBJ2-1 many TRBV11-2 CASSKGTSLLSYNEQFF TGTGCCAGCAGCAAAGGGACTAGCCTTCTCTCCTACAATGAGCAGTTCTTC
. TRBJ2-1 few TRBV5-1 CASSRLWTPDYNEQFF TGCGCCAGCAGCCGATTATGGACACCGGACTACAATGAGCAGTTCTTC
. TRBJ2-3 many TRBV4-2 CASSQPTDTQYF TGTGCCAGCAGCCAACCTACAGATACGCAGTATTTT
. TRBJ1-6 few TRBV12-3/TRBV12-4 CASSLGLSNSPLHF TGTGCCAGCAGCCTAGGGCTCTCCAATTCACCCCTCCACTTT
. TRBJ2-7 many TRBV7-8 CASSLVVYEQYF TGTGCCAGCAGCTTAGTGGTCTACGAGCAGTACTTC
. TRBJ2-5 . TRBV20-1 CSARERDGETQYF TGCAGTGCTAGAGAGCGGGACGGGGAGACCCAGTACTTC
. TRBJ2-1 . TRBV21-1 CASSLSDRFSYNEQFF TGTGCCAGCAGCCTCTCCGACAGGTTCTCCTACAATGAGCAGTTCTTC
TRBD2 TRBJ2-3 many TRBV7-8 CASTFGLAKTDTQYF TGTGCCAGCACCTTCGGACTAGCGAAAACAGATACGCAGTATTTT
TRBD2 TRBJ2-1 many TRBV6-5 CASSYSIISGGVDEQFF TGTGCCAGCAGTTACTCGATCATTAGCGGGGGGGTCGATGAGCAGTTCTTC
. TRBJ2-5 . TRBV30 CAWSVLGETQYF TGTGCCTGGAGTGTGCTCGGGGAGACCCAGTACTTC
. TRBJ2-2 . TRBV7-8 CASSAGINTGELFF TGTGCCAGCAGCGCCGGAATCAACACCGGGGAGCTGTTTTTT